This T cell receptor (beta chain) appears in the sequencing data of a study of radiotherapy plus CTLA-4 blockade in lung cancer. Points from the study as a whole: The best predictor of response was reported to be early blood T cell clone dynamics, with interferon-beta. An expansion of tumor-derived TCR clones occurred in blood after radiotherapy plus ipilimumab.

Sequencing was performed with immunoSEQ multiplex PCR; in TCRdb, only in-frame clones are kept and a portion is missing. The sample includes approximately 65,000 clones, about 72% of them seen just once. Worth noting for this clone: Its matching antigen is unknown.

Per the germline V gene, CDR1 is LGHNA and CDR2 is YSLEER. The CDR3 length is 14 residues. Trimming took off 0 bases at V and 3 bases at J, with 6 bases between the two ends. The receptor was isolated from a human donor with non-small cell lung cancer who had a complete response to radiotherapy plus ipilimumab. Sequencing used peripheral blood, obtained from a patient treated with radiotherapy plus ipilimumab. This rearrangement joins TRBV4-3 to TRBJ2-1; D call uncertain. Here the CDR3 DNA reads TGCGCCAGCAGCCAAGATTTCGGCTACAATGAGCAGTTCTTC. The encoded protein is CASSQDFGYNEQFF.